One and the same sample provided the 21 T cell receptor beta chains below, sequenced in a study of T-cell memory formation after mild COVID-19. TCRdb itself ran the 5' RACE reads through MiXCR, one entry per CDR3 protein. Among a few hundred thousand distinct CDR3 sequences listed, less than 20% were seen once. What was sequenced was PBMCs or a T cell subset sorted from them (not recorded which). The source of these receptors is a man between 18 and 35 years old who had mild COVID-19 (a few samples of this study predate the infection). Cell type and time point are not known.

This clonotype was observed a few times. The chain has TRBV28 and TRBJ2-7; 8 bases are a match to TRBD2. J was trimmed by 4 bases and V by 6 bases; bases with no gene match: 5. The CDR3 is made up of 13 amino acids. The germline V gene has CDR1 MDHEN and CDR2 SYDVKM. CDR3 nucleotides: TGTGCCAGCAGCCCCGGGGGGGGTTACGAGCAGTACGTC. The encoded protein is CASSPGGGYEQYV.

V usage is TRBV7-2 and J usage is TRBJ1-6; TRBD1 matches at 11 bases. V lost 4 bases to trimming and J lost 10 bases; unmatched junction nucleotides: 6. Germline CDR1 reads SGHTA; CDR2 reads FQGNSA. The CDR3 has 15 amino acids. Here the CDR3 reads CASSWGQGVRSPLHF. The DNA for the CDR3 is TGTGCCAGCAGCTGGGGACAGGGGGTTCGGTCACCCCTCCACTTT. The entire variable domain, with the rest obtained from reference TRBV7-2 and TRBJ1-6, is as follows: GAGVSQSPSNKVTEKGKDVELRCDPISGHTALYWYRQSLGQGLEFLIYFQGNSAPDKSGLPSDRFSAERTGGSVSTLTIQRTQQEDSAVYLCASSWGQGVRSPLHFGNGTRLTVT.

This clonotype has only a few counts. V gene TRBV6-2 or TRBV6-3 combines with J gene TRBJ2-7, with a weak D call TRBD1 (5 bases). This CDR3 region has 15 residues. V was cut by 2 bases and J by 0 bases, with 11 bases left in between. From germline, CDR1 is MNHEY and CDR2 SVGEGT. For the CDR3, the DNA is TGTGCCAGCAGTTACCAGGGTCGAGGCTCCTACGAGCAGTACGTC. This gives the protein CASSYQGRGSYEQYV.

Many counts were recorded for this clonotype. The V gene is TRBV12-3 or TRBV12-4, the J gene TRBJ2-1; TRBD1 matches 10 bases. V was pared by 7 bases and J by 4 bases, with 7 bases of the junction left unmatched. The CDR3 is made up of 15 amino acids. CDR3 in amino acids: CASTDGTGDYNEQFF. Written as DNA, the CDR3 is TGTGCCAGCACGGACGGGACAGGGGATTACAATGAGCAGTTCTTC.

This clonotype showed up just a few times. This chain uses TRBV4-1 with TRBJ2-3, with D possibly matching TRBD2 (5 bases). The germline V gene has CDR1 MGHRA and CDR2 YSYEKL. V lost 4 bases, J lost 2 bases, and 10 bases lay in between. There are 14 residues in the CDR3. In DNA, the CDR3 is TGCGCCAGCAGCCGAGGGCTCGCCACAGATACGCAGTATTTT. This translates into CASSRGLATDTQYF.

This clonotype was seen only a few times. The gene calls are TRBV28 and TRBJ1-5; D is unresolved. Looked up from germline, CDR1 is MDHEN and CDR2 is SYDVKM. The CDR3 has 13 residues. Trimming left V 4 bases short and J 5 bases short, with 9 bases between. The CDR3 nucleotides are TGTGCCAGCAGTTCCGGGGTACATCAGCCCCAGCATTTT. It translates to CASSSGVHQPQHF.

V usage is TRBV6-5 and J usage is TRBJ2-6; no firm D call. CDR3 length: 14 amino acids. Germline V lookup: CDR1 MNHEY, CDR2 SVGAGI. Trimming took off 5 bases at V and 3 bases at J, with 8 bases between the two ends. Written as DNA, the CDR3 is TGTGCCAGCAGTCGCACGGGTGGGGCCAACGTCCTGACTTTC. It yields the protein CASSRTGGANVLTF.

The sample holds one count of this clonotype. This chain connects TRBV7-8 to TRBJ2-7; 9 bases fit TRBD1. The length of the CDR3 is 14 residues. Losses at the gene ends were 6 bases for V and 4 bases for J; bases not matched to a gene: 7. The V gene's germline CDR1 is SGHVS and CDR2 FQNEAQ. CDR3 nucleotides: TGTGCCAGCAGGGCGGACAGGGGAAGTTACGAGCAGTACTTC. Protein product: CASRADRGSYEQYF.

This clonotype was counted at least ten times. The rearrangement links TRBV21-1 to TRBJ2-7; the table's D call TRBD1 went unverified against the DNA. TRBV21-1 is listed as a pseudogene. The CDR3 covers 15 residues. The CDR3 coding sequence is TGTGCCAGCACGGCGGACAGGGGTGACCCCTACGAGCAGTACTTC. It translates to CASTADRGDPYEQYF.

This clonotype was detected only a few times. The rearrangement joins TRBV6-5 to TRBJ2-2; D gene ambiguous. This CDR3 spans 13 amino acids. Germline CDR1 MNHEY, CDR2 SVGAGI. The V gene lost 11 bases and the J gene lost 6 bases, with 16 bases spanning the gap. This CDR3 reads CAALASGSGELFF. The DNA for the CDR3 is TGTGCCGCGCTGGCGTCGGGTTCCGGGGAGCTGTTTTTT.

This clonotype came up a few times. This sequence joins TRBV7-8 and TRBJ1-2; D perhaps matches TRBD1 (5 bases). Germline-derived CDR1 and CDR2 are SGHVS and FQNEAQ. The CDR3 is 16 residues long. V lost 5 bases, J lost 2 bases, and 18 bases lay in between. CDR3 residues: CASSPFATAFNYGYTF. The DNA of the CDR3 is TGTGCCAGCAGCCCTTTCGCGACAGCCTTCAACTATGGCTACACCTTC. The full variable domain, rest sourced from reference TRBV7-8 and TRBJ1-2, is GAGVSQSPRYKVAKRGQDVALRCDPISGHVSLFWYQQALGQGPEFLTYFQNEAQLDKSGLPSDRFFAERPEGSVSTLKIQRTQQEDSAVYLCASSPFATAFNYGYTFGSGTRLTVV.

In regard to this clonotype: Its ends do not fully match the called genes, so a read error is possible. This chain links TRBV5-1 with TRBJ1-2; D might be TRBD1 (6 bases). The length of the CDR3 is 14 residues. Per germline, CDR1 SGHRS and CDR2 YFSETQ. The CDR3 region is CDSSWDKPHYGYTF. CDR3 nucleotides: TGCGACAGCAGTTGGGACAAGCCCCACTATGGCTACACCTTC.

V and J are TRBV5-1 and TRBJ2-3; 8 nucleotides agree with TRBD1. V was clipped by 4 bases and J by 1 base; unmatched bases: 5. The germline V gene has CDR1 SGHRS and CDR2 YFSETQ. This CDR3 has 15 amino acids. CDR3 sequence reads: CASSIQTGGTDTQYF. CDR3 nucleotides: TGCGCCAGCAGCATCCAGACAGGGGGCACAGATACGCAGTATTTT. Combining the CDR3 with reference TRBV5-1 and TRBJ2-3 gives the whole variable domain KAGVTQTPRYLIKTRGQQVTLSCSPISGHRSVSWYQQTPGQGLQFLFEYFSETQRNKGNFPGRFSGRQFSNSRSEMNVSTLELGDSALYLCASSIQTGGTDTQYFGPGTRLTVL.

Here the CDR3 reads CASSYNEGFDEKLFF. CDR3 DNA: TGTGCCAGCAGTTACAACGAGGGATTCGATGAAAAACTGTTTTTT. The chain couples TRBV6-5 to TRBJ1-4; D ambiguous. Germline lookup yields CDR1 MNHEY and CDR2 SVGAGI. The V and J ends lost 2 bases and 6 bases respectively, with 13 bases between them. This CDR3 is built from 15 residues.

As DNA, the CDR3 is TGTGCCAGCAGGCCCAGGGGGCGAACTAACTATGGCTACACCTTC. Translation: CASRPRGRTNYGYTF. V usage is TRBV2 and J usage is TRBJ1-2; TRBD1 aligns across 8 bases. Germline-derived CDR1 and CDR2 are SNHLY and FYNNEI. V lost 6 bases, J lost 0 bases, and 6 bases stayed unmatched. The length of the CDR3 is 15 residues.

This clonotype was counted a few times. The V and J genes are TRBV24-1 and TRBJ2-1; possibly TRBD1 for D (6 bases). Germline V gene sequence: CDR1 KGHDR, CDR2 SFDVKD. Trimming removed 12 bases from V and 4 bases from J, with 18 bases in between. The CDR3 totals 14 residues. In nucleotides, the CDR3 is TGTGCCTCCGCCCGGGACACCTTTTACAATGAGCAGTTCTTC. Its translation: CASARDTFYNEQFF.

A few counts support this clonotype. The chain is built from TRBV5-1 and TRBJ1-1, with D possibly TRBD1 on 5 matching bases. The V end was cut by 0 bases, the J end by 5 bases, with 11 bases between. Germline loops: CDR1 SGHRS, CDR2 YFSETQ. The CDR3 contains 14 residues. The CDR3 here is CASSLGEGRTEAFF. The CDR3 DNA reads as TGCGCCAGCAGCTTGGGGGAGGGGAGAACTGAAGCTTTCTTT.

The chain is built from TRBV7-9 and TRBJ1-1; no firm D call. Germline CDR1 and CDR2: SEHNR and FQNEAQ (reference sequence). V lost 1 base and J lost 1, with 10 bases in between. CDR3 size: 15 residues. The CDR3 bases are TGTGCCAGCAGCTTAGGAGAATGGGAGAACACTGAAGCTTTCTTT. Its protein is CASSLGEWENTEAFF.

This clonotype showed up just a few times. The chain employs TRBV20-1 and TRBJ2-5, with TRBD2 identical over 12 bases. J lost 4 bases, V lost 6 bases, and 6 bases had no gene match. The germline CDR1 and CDR2 sequences are DFQATT and SNEGSKA (reference sequence). The CDR3 extends over 14 amino acids. Written as DNA, the CDR3 is TGCAGTGCCGTTCTAGCGGGGGGGCCAGAGACCCAGTACTTC. Translating gives CSAVLAGGPETQYF.

This clonotype was detected only a few times. The chain is built from TRBV20-1 and TRBJ1-2; D gene unclear. Germline assignment: CDR1 DFQATT and CDR2 SNEGSKA (reference sequence). CDR3 length: 14 residues. V was pared by 2 bases and J by 3 bases, with 13 bases between. The CDR3 is CSARTGDGDYGYTF. CDR3 DNA sequence: TGCAGTGCTAGAACGGGTGACGGGGACTATGGCTACACCTTC.

J is TRBJ2-7 and V is TRBV7-9; 10 bases are shared with TRBD1. The CDR3 is 14 residues long. The ends lost 2 bases at V and 4 bases at J; junction bases unmatched: 2. Germline V gives CDR1 SEHNR, CDR2 FQNEAQ (reference sequence). The CDR3 bases are TGTGCCAGCAGCTTACCGGGACAGGGGTACGAGCAGTACTTC. Amino acid sequence: CASSLPGQGYEQYF. The variable domain in full, with the rest retrieved from reference TRBV7-9 and TRBJ2-7, is DTGVSQNPRHKITKRGQNVTFRCDPISEHNRLYWYRQTLGQGPEFLTYFQNEAQLEKSRLLSDRFSAERPKGSFSTLEIQRTEQGDSAMYLCASSLPGQGYEQYFGPGTRLTVT.